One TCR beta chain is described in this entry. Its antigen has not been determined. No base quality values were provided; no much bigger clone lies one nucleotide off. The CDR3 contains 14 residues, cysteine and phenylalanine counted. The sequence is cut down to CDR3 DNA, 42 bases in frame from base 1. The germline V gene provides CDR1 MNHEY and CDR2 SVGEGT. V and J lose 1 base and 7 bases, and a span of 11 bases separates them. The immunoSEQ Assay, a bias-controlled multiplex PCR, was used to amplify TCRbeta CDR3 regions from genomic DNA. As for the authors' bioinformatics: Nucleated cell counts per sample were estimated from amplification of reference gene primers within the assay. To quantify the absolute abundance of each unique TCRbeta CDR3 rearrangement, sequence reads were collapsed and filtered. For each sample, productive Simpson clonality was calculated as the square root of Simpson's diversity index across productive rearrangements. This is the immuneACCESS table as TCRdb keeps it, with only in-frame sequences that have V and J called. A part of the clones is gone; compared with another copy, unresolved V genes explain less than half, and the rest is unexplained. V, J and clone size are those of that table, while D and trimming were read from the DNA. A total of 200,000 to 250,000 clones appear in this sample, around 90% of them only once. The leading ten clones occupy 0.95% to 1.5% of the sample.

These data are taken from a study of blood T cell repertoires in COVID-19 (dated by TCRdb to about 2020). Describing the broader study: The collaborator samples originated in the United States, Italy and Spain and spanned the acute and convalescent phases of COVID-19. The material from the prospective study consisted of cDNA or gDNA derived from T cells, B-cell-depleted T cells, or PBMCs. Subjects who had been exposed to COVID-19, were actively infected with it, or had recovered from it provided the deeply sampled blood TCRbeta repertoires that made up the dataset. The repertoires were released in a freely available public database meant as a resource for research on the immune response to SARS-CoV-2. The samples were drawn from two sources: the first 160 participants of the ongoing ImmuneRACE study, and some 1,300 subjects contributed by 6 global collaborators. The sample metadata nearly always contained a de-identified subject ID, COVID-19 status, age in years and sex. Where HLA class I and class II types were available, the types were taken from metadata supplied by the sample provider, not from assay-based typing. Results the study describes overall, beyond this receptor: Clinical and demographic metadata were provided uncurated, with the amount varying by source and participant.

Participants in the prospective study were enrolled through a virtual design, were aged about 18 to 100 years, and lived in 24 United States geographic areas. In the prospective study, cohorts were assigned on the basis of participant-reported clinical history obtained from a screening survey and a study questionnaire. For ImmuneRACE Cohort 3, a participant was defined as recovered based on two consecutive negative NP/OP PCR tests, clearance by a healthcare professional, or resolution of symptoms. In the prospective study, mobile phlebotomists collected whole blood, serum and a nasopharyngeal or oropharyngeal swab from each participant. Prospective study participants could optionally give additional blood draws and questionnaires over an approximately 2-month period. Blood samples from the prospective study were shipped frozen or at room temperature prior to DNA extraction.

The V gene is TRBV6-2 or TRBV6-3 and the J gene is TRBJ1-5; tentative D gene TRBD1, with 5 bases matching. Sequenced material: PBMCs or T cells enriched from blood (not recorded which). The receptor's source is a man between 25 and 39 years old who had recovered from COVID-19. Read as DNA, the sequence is TGTGCCAGCAGTTACTTCGGGGGATTGCAGCCCCAGCATTTT. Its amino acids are CASSYFGGLQPQHF.